This TCR beta chain was sequenced for a study of shared clonotypes between healthy human individuals (dated by TCRdb to about 2020). Background on the whole study: The cohort comprised two women and a few men aged 18 to 49 years. For each donor, CD4 naive and CD4 memory were each run on three plates, CD8 naive on two plates, and CD8 memory on one plate. To estimate repertoire size and how much clonotype sharing occurs between individuals, the study deeply sequenced the blood TCR repertoires of 5 or 6 healthy adults. To increase sequencing depth and limit assay-specific biases, different laboratories used diverse techniques to prepare libraries and sequence TCR repertoires. Per donor, leukapheresis produced somewhere between about 0.85 and 8.9 billion PBMCs.

V drops 5 bases and J drops 6 bases, leaving 7 bases in between. CDR1 LGHNA and CDR2 YSLEER were looked up in the germline V gene. The cysteine opens and the phenylalanine closes a CDR3 of 12 amino acids. Only the CDR3 region is kept as DNA, spanning 36 bases read in frame from base 1. The sample holds one count of this clone. Its cognate antigen has yet to be identified. Base qualities are missing; no much larger clone stands one base away. General findings and caveats noted by the study authors: Pairwise subsampling led to the expectation that sequencing depth would affect the degree of clonotype sharing among donors. Higher generation probabilities were observed for clonotypes shared by all four sorted-subset donors than for non-shared clonotypes. Across four donors, around 5% of naive CD4, approximately 3.6% of naive CD8, 2.3% of memory CD4, and under 0.45% of memory CD8 clonotypes were shared. Sampling was limited to blood, and TCR repertoires in tissue likely differ from TCR repertoires in blood. Rarefaction of sorted-subset datasets indicated incomplete sequencing despite the large sequencing depth. The genetic and exposure-history diversity represented was limited by the small number of donors. Larger estimated clonotype richness was generally found for naive subsets than for memory subsets.

The donors were healthy, HIV-negative adults with no recently reported acute infections or vaccinations. Only Caucasian adults living in Nashville, Tennessee, USA were represented among the donors. CD4+ T cells were enriched through magnetic negative selection, after which naive cells were positively selected on CD45RA and the remaining negative fraction served as the memory subset. Blood was obtained by leukapheresis, after which PBMCs were separated by Ficoll-Histopaque density gradient centrifugation and cryopreserved in liquid nitrogen vapor phase. Analytical flow cytometry was used to check the purity and quantity of every magnetically sorted T cell population. Each sorted fraction had its genomic DNA isolated and then quantified by UV absorbance on a Nanodrop 2000c. Using the deep immunoSEQ assay, TCR CDR3 regions were amplified from genomic DNA by multiplex PCR. Genomic DNA extracted from each cell subset was distributed evenly over all wells of several immunoSEQ 96-well plates, and each plate served as one replicate. For sorted subsets, about 200 ng genomic DNA, equal to about 30,000 T cell genomes, was loaded into each replicate PCR. Purified libraries were quantified with a Qubit 3.0 fluorometer, sized on a Bioanalyzer 2100, and re-quantified with the KAPA Library Quantification kit. Every immunoSEQ 96-well plate was sequenced on a separate single-read 150-cycle Illumina NextSeq 550 flow cell. As for how the authors treated the data: Because only junctional sequences without quality scores were contained in the immunoSEQ output, filtering matching that applied to full-length reads could not be performed. To assign V/J genes and CDR3, sequences were annotated against IMGT germline references using PyIR, a Python wrapper for IgBLAST v1.9. Any read was removed if the V/J assignment was weak (E-value above 1e-6), the CDR3 was missing, or the read contained stop codons, out-of-frame junctions, or ambiguous translated residues. A V3J clonotype was defined by an identical inferred V gene, J gene, and CDR3 amino acid sequence. To compute the percentage overlap between repertoires, the number of shared unique clonotypes was divided by the size of the smaller repertoire. RTK rarefaction, the Chao1 estimator, and Recon v2.1 estimates of unobserved clonotypes were used to assess repertoire richness. Generation probabilities were computed with OLGA for all TCRbeta clonotypes obtained by the gDNA method from several donors. As stored in TCRdb, this immuneACCESS dataset retains in-frame rearrangements with V and J assigned. A fraction of the clones does not appear; measured against another copy, unresolved V genes explain less than half of the discrepancy, and the remainder lacks a known reason. For V, J and clone size, that table is used; D and trimming come from the DNA. The sample records 2 million to 2.5 million clones, 85% to 95% of which are singletons. 0.39% of the sample goes to the ten largest clones.

This sequence was found in a man between 18 and 35 years old in good health. Some clones in this sample may be carry-over from other donors' samples. The chain employs TRBV4-3 and TRBJ2-2, with the D gene not confidently named. The sequenced sample was naive CD4+ T cells from PBMCs. The cell subset or site label of this sample denotes: CD45RA+ positively selected. The CDR3 amino acid sequence is: CASSTIPGELFF. The DNA reads TGCGCCAGCAGCACTATCCCCGGGGAGCTGTTTTTT.